The next 3 T cell receptor beta chains were all read from a single sample in a study of blood T cell repertoires in COVID-19. The table came from immunoSEQ multiplex PCR; TCRdb's copy has only in-frame clones and leaves some out. The table includes about 250,000 clones, roughly 84% detected once. Material: peripheral blood. These receptor sequences come from a human donor with COVID-19, enrolled during active disease. The donor label of this sample is uncertain.

The V and J genes are TRBV6-5 and TRBJ1-2, with 7 positions matching TRBD1. The CDR3 length is 13 residues. After removal of 5 bases from V and 8 bases from J, the junction contained 8 bases not matched to a gene. Per germline, CDR1 MNHEY and CDR2 SVGAGI. The CDR3 DNA follows: TGTGCCAGCAGTCCGGGACAGTTACAAGGCTACACCTTC. Its protein product is CASSPGQLQGYTF.

This chain joins TRBV19 and TRBJ2-4; D unresolved. The CDR3 has 16 amino acids. Germline loops: CDR1 LNHDA, CDR2 SQIVND (reference sequence). The germline V and J ends were trimmed by 0 bases and 6 bases, with 15 bases remaining between them. The CDR3 here is CASSIDPSNPLNIQYF. The CDR3 coding sequence is TGTGCCAGTAGTATAGATCCTAGTAACCCCTTAAACATTCAGTACTTC.

The chain is built from TRBV6-6 and TRBJ2-3; D is possibly TRBD1 (6 bases). Germline V gene sequence: CDR1 MNHNY, CDR2 SVGAGI (reference sequence). CDR3 length: 15 amino acids. The V end was cut by 6 bases, the J end by 1 base, with 14 bases between. The CDR3 loop reads CASSPGHHGTDTQYF. The CDR3, as DNA: TGTGCCAGCAGCCCGGGACATCATGGCACAGATACGCAGTATTTT.